This T cell receptor (beta chain) was captured by sequencing in a study of CD8 T cells in ankylosing spondylitis. This clonotype showed up many times. Its specificity is unknown. Generation of TCR beta libraries employed quantitative 5'-RACE incorporating molecular barcodes. TCRdb redid the calling of the 5' RACE reads with MiXCR, one entry per CDR3 protein. The data contain more than 150,000 distinct CDR3 sequences, around a sixth of them singletons. Notes on the study in general: From matched ankylosing spondylitis synovial fluid, disease-linked clones were reportedly recovered at significantly enriched levels. CD8+ disease-linked clones were present at relatively low frequencies in blood.

The specimen was blood, either unsorted or a sorted T cell fraction (not recorded which). This TCR was sampled from a male donor aged 5-29 years with ankylosing spondylitis or in good health (not recorded which).

The CDR3 loop is CSPVGVCSGANVLTF. The CDR3 DNA sequence: TGCAGCCCGGTGGGGGTTTGCTCTGGGGCCAACGTCCTGACTTTC. The chain employs TRBV29-1 and TRBJ2-6, with D perhaps matching TRBD1 or TRBD2 (5 bases each). Trimming left V 8 bases short and J 0 bases short, with 14 bases between. The CDR3 length is 15 residues. Germline loops: CDR1 SQVTM, CDR2 ANQGSEA.